These 7 T cell receptor beta chains came from one sample sequenced in a study of blood T cell repertoires in COVID-19. The assay was immunoSEQ multiplex PCR, and TCRdb's table has in-frame clones only and misses some. Of 80,000 to 100,000 clones listed, around nine tenths are singletons. Sequenced input: peripheral blood. These receptor sequences come from a human donor with COVID-19, enrolled during active disease. The donor label of this sample is uncertain.

This chain uses TRBV5-6 with TRBJ1-5; TRBD1 aligns across 7 bases. Germline CDR1 SGHDT, CDR2 YYEEEE. The CDR3 covers 12 residues. V was pared by 5 bases and J by 6 bases, with 2 bases of the junction left unmatched. CDR3 in DNA: TGTGCCAGCAGACAGGGGATTCAGCCCCAGCATTTT. Translated, it gives CASRQGIQPQHF.

The CDR3 coding sequence is TGTGCTAGTGGTTTAGGACAGGGGGCCGGTGGCTACACCTTC. Its protein product is CASGLGQGAGGYTF. This rearrangement joins TRBV12-5 to TRBJ1-2; 11 nucleotides line up with TRBD1. In germline, CDR1 is LGHNT, CDR2 FRNRAP. Trimming cost V 3 bases and J 7 bases; bases outside gene matches: 4. The CDR3 has 14 residues. The entire variable domain, with the rest obtained from reference TRBV12-5 and TRBJ1-2, is as follows: DARVTQTPRHKVTEMGQEVTMRCQPILGHNTVFWYRQTMMQGLELLAYFRNRAPLDDSGMPKDRFSAEMPDATLATLKIQPSEPRDSAVYFCASGLGQGAGGYTFGSGTRLTVV.

This sequence joins TRBV15 and TRBJ1-6, with 7 bases that match TRBD1. CDR1 LNHNV and CDR2 YYDKDF come from the germline V gene (reference sequence). Unmatched junction bases numbered 7, after V lost 4 bases and J lost 10 bases. This CDR3 spans 14 amino acids. The CDR3 protein is CATSKGQPLSPLHF. The CDR3 DNA sequence: TGTGCCACCAGCAAGGGACAGCCTTTATCACCCCTCCACTTT.

The chain joins TRBV19 to TRBJ2-1; 14 nucleotides match TRBD2. This CDR3 comprises 16 residues. From germline, CDR1 is LNHDA and CDR2 SQIVND (reference sequence). Trimming took 1 base from V and 10 from J; bases not matched to a gene: 6. CDR3 nucleotides: TGTGCCAGTAGTATAGGACTAGCGGGGGGGCCAGCGGAGCAGTTCTTC. Protein: CASSIGLAGGPAEQFF.

The chain combines TRBV21-1 with TRBJ1-1. TRBV21-1 corresponds to a pseudogene. The CDR3 length is 15 residues. CDR3 loop: CASSTRRGTNTEAFF. The CDR3 DNA sequence: TGTGCCAGCAGCACCCGCCGGGGGACGAACACTGAAGCTTTCTTT.

In this sample, this clone turned up once. The chain combines TRBV4-1 with TRBJ1-4, with D uncertain. The CDR3 consists of 13 residues. Germline values: CDR1 MGHRA, CDR2 YSYEKL. Trimming cost V 1 base and J 8 bases, with 8 bases left between them. In DNA form, the CDR3 reads TGCGCCAGCAGCCAAGTCTGGCGGGAAAAACTGTTTTTT. Amino acid sequence: CASSQVWREKLFF.

The chain joins TRBV19 to TRBJ2-1; D is unclear. Trimming removed 4 bases from V and 6 bases from J, with 16 bases in between. The V gene's germline CDR1 is LNHDA and CDR2 SQIVND (reference sequence). This CDR3 has 15 residues. The CDR3 DNA sequence: TGTGCCAGTAGTAGCCGGGTGGTCTTGGGCAATGAGCAGTTCTTC. This gives the protein CASSSRVVLGNEQFF.